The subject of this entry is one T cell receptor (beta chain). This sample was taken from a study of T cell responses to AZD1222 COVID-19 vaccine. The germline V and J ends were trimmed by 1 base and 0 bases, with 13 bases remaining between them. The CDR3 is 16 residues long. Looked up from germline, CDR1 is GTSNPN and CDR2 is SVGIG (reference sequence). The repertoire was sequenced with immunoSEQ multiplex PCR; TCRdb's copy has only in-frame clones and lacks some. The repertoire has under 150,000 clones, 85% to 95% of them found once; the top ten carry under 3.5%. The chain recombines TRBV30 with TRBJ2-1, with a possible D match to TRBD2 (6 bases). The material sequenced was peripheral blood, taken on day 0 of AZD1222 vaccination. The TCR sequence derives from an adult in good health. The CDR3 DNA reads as TGTGCCTGGAGTGACGTTGGGACTCCCTCCTACAATGAGCAGTTCTTC. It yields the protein CAWSDVGTPSYNEQFF. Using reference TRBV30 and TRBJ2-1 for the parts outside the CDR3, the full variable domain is SQTIHQWPATLVQPVGSPLSLECTVEGTSNPNLYWYRQAAGRGLQLLFYSVGIGQISSEVPQNLSASRPQDRQFILSSKKLLLSDSGFYLCAWSDVGTPSYNEQFFGPGTRLTVL.